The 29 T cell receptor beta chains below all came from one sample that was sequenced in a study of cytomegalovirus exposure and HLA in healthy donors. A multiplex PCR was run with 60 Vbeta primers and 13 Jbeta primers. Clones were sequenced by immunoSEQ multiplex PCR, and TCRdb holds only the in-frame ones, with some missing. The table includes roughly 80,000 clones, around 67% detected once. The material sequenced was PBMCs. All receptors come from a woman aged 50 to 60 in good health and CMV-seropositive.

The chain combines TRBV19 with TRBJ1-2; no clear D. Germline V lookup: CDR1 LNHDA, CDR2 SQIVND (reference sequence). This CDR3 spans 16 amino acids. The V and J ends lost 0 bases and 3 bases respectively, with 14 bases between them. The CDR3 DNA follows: TGTGCCAGTAGTATAGATCGTACAGACATTTACTATGGCTACACCTTC. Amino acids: CASSIDRTDIYYGYTF.

In DNA form, the CDR3 reads TGTGCCAGCAGCCTAAGGACAGGGATTAGTGAAAAACTGTTTTTT. This encodes CASSLRTGISEKLFF. The chain links TRBV5-4 to TRBJ1-4, with TRBD1 identical over 8 bases. V shed 4 bases, J shed 7 bases, and the junction held 9 bases outside the gene matches. The CDR3 covers 15 residues. Germline lookup yields CDR1 SGHNT and CDR2 YYREEE (reference sequence).

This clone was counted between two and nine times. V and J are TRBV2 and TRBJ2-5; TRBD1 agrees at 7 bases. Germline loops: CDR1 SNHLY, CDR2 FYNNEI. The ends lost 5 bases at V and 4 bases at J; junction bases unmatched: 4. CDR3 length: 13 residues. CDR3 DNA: TGTGCCAGCAGTATGGACAGGTTAGAGACCCAGTACTTC. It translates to CASSMDRLETQYF.

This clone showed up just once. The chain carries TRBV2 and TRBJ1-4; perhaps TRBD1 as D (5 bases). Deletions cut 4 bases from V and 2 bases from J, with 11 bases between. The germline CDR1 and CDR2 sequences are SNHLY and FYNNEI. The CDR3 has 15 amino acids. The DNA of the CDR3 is TGTGCCAGCAGTGTAGGGGCGCCTACTAATGAAAAACTGTTTTTT. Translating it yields CASSVGAPTNEKLFF.

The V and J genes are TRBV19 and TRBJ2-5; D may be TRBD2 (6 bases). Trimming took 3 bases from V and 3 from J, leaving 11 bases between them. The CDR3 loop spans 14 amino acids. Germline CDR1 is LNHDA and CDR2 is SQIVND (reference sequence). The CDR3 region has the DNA TGTGCCAGTAGTATTCGGAGGGGCGAAGAGACCCAGTACTTC. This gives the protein CASSIRRGEETQYF. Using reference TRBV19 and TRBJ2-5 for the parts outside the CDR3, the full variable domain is DGGITQSPKYLFRKEGQNVTLSCEQNLNHDAMYWYRQDPGQGLRLIYYSQIVNDFQKGDIAEGYSVSREKKESFPLTVTSAQKNPTAFYLCASSIRRGEETQYFGPGTRLLVL.

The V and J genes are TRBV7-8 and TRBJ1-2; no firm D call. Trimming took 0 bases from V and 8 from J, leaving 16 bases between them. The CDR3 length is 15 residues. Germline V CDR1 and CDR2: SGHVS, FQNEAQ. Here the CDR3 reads CASSLAQRPPGGYTF. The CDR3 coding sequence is TGTGCCAGCAGCTTAGCACAGCGGCCACCCGGCGGCTACACCTTC.

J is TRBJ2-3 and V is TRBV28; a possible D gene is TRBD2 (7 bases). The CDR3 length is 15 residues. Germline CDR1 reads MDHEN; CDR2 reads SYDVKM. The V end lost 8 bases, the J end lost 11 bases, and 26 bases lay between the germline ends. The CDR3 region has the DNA TGTGCCAGCTCCCGGTGGGAGGGTAGGGGGAGTGTGCAGTATTTT. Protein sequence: CASSRWEGRGSVQYF.

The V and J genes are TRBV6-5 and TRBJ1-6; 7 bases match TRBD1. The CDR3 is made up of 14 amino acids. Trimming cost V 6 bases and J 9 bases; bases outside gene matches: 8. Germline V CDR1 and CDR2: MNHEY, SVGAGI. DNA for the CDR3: TGTGCCAGCAGGGTGGGGACAGAGCCTTCACCCCTCCACTTT. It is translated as CASRVGTEPSPLHF.

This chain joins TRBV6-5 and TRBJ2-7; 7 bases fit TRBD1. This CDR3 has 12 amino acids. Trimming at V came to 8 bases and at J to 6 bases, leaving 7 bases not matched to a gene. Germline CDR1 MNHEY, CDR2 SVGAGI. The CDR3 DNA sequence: TGTGCCAGCTGTGTGACAGGGCGCGAGCAGTACTTC. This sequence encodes CASCVTGREQYF.

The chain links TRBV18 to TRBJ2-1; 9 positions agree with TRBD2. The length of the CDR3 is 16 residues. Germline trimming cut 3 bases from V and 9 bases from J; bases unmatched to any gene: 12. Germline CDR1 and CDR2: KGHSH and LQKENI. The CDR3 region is CASSPRVLGTSTEQFF. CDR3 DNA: TGTGCCAGCTCACCGAGGGTTCTCGGGACTAGCACTGAGCAGTTCTTC.

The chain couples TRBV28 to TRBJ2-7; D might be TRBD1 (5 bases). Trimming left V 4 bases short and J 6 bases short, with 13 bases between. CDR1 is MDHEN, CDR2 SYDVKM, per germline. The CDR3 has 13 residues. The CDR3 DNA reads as TGTGCCAGCAGTTGGGCCAGGGAAAGCGAGCAGTACGTC. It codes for CASSWARESEQYV.

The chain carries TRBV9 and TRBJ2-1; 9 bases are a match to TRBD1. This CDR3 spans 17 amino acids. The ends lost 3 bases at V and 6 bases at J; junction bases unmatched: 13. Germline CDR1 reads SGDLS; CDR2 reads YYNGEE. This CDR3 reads CASSARGTGQGLNEQFF. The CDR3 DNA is TGTGCCAGCAGCGCGAGAGGCACGGGACAGGGCCTCAATGAGCAGTTCTTC.

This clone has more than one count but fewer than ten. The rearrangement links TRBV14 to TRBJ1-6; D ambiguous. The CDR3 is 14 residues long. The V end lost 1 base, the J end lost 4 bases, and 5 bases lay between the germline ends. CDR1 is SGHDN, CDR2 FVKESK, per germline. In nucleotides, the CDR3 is TGTGCCAGCAGCCAAGGCCGGTATAATTCACCCCTCCACTTT. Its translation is CASSQGRYNSPLHF.

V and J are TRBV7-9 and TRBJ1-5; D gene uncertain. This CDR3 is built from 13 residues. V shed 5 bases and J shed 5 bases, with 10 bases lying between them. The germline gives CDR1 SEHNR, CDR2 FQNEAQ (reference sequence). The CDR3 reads CASSHGRDQPQHF. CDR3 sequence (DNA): TGTGCCAGCAGCCACGGGAGGGATCAGCCCCAGCATTTT.

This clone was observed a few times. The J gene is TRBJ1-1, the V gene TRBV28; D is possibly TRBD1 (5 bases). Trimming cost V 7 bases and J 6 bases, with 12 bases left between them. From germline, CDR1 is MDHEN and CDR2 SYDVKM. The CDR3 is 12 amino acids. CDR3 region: CASTIGGAEAFF. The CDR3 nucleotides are TGTGCCAGCACCATTGGGGGGGCTGAAGCTTTCTTT.

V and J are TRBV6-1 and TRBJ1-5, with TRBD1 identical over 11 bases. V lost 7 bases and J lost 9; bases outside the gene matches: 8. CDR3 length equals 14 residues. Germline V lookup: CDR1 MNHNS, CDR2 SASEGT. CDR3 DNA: TGTGCCAGCACAAGGGACAGGGGGGGTGGGCCCCAGCATTTT. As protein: CASTRDRGGGPQHF.

The CDR3 bases are TGTGCCATCAGGGCCGGGGGGGGGTTGGAGACCCAGTACTTC. Translated, it gives CAIRAGGGLETQYF. The chain has TRBV10-3 and TRBJ2-5; 8 bases map to TRBD2. CDR1 is ENHRY and CDR2 is SYGVKD in the germline V gene. The CDR3 loop spans 14 amino acids. The V gene end was trimmed by 6 bases and the J gene end by 5 bases; junction bases not matched to a gene: 8.

The CDR3 bases are TGTGCCAGCAGTCGGGACTACTACACAGATACGCAGTATTTT. This sequence encodes CASSRDYYTDTQYF. V is TRBV6-5 and J is TRBJ2-3; 7 bases align to TRBD2. Germline V gene sequence: CDR1 MNHEY, CDR2 SVGAGI. V was clipped by 5 bases and J by 2 bases; unmatched bases: 4. The CDR3 runs to 14 residues.

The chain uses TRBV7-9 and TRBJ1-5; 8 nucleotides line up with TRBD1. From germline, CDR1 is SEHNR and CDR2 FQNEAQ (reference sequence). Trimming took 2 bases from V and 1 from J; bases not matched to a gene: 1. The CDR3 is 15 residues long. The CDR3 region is CASSLTGGSNQPQHF. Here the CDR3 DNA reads TGTGCCAGCAGCTTAACAGGGGGAAGCAATCAGCCCCAGCATTTT. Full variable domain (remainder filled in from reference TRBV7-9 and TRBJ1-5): DTGVSQNPRHKITKRGQNVTFRCDPISEHNRLYWYRQTLGQGPEFLTYFQNEAQLEKSRLLSDRFSAERPKGSFSTLEIQRTEQGDSAMYLCASSLTGGSNQPQHFGDGTRLSIL.

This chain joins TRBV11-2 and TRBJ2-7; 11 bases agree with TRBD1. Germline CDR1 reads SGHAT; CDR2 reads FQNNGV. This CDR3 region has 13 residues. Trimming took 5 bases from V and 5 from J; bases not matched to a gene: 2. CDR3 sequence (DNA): TGTGCCAGCAGCCGGGGACAGGGGGACGAGCAGTACTTC. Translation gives CASSRGQGDEQYF. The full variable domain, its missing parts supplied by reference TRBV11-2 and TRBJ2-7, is EAGVAQSPRYKIIEKRQSVAFWCNPISGHATLYWYQQILGQGPKLLIQFQNNGVVDDSQLPKDRFSAERLKGVDSTLKIQPAKLEDSAVYLCASSRGQGDEQYFGPGTRLTVT.

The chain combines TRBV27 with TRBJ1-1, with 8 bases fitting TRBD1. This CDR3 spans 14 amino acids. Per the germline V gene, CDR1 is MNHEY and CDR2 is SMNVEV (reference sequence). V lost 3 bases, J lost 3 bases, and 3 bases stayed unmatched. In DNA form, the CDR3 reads TGTGCCAGCAGTTTCCGGACAGGGCACACTGAAGCTTTCTTT. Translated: CASSFRTGHTEAFF.

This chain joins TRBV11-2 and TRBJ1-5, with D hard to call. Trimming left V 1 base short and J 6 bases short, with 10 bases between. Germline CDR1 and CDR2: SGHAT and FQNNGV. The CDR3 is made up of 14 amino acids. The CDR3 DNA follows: TGTGCCAGCAGCTTAGGAGGGTCGGCTCAGCCCCAGCATTTT. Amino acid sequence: CASSLGGSAQPQHF.

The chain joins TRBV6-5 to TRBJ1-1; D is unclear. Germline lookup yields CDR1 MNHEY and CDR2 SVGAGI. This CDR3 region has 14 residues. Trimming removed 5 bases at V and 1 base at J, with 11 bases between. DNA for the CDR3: TGTGCCAGCAGTACCGTTCGGAGGAACACTGAAGCTTTCTTT. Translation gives CASSTVRRNTEAFF.

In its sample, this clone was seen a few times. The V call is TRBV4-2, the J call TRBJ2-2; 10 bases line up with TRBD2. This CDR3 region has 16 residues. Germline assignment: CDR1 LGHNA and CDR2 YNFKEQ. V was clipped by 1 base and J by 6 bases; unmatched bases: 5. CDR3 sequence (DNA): TGTGCCAGCAGCCAAGTCAAGCGGGGGGGCCCCGGGGAGCTGTTTTTT. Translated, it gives CASSQVKRGGPGELFF.

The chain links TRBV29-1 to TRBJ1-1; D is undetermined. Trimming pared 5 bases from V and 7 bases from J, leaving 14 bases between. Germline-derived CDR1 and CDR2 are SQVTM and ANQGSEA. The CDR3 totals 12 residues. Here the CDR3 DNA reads TGCAGCGTTCGGTTGGATCGGGGTGAAGCTTTCTTT. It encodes CSVRLDRGEAFF.

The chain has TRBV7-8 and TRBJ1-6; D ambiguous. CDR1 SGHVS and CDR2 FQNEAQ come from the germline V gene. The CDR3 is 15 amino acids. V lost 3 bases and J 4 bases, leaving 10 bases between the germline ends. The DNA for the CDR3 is TGTGCCAGCAGCTTGAGCTCTACTTATAATTCACCCCTCCACTTT. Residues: CASSLSSTYNSPLHF.

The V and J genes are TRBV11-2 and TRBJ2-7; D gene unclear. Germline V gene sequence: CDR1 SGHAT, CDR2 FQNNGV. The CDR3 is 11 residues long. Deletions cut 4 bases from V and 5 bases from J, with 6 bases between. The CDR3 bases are TGTGCCAGCAGCTCCCCAGACGAGCAGTACTTC. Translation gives CASSSPDEQYF.

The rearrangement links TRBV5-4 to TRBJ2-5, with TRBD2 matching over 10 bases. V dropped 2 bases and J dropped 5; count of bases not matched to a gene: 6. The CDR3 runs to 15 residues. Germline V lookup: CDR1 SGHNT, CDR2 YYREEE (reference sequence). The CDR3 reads CASSFPAGGQETQYF. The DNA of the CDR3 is TGTGCCAGCAGCTTTCCAGCGGGGGGGCAGGAGACCCAGTACTTC.

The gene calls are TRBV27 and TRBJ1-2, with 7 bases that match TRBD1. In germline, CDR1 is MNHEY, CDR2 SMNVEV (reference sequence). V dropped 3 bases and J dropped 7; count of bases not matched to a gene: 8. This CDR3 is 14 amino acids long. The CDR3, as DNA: TGTGCCAGCAGTTTTCGACAGGGACTCTCTGGCTACACCTTC. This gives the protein CASSFRQGLSGYTF.